This T cell receptor (beta chain) was identified during a study of T cell changes during pregnancy in multiple sclerosis. CDR3 size: 16 residues. From germline, CDR1 is SGHDT and CDR2 YYEEEE. V was clipped by 2 bases and J by 6 bases, with 20 bases between them. Repertoires were generated with immunoSEQ multiplex PCR, while TCRdb's copy carries only in-frame clones and drops some. The sample yields approximately 30,000 clones, 89% seen once. Sequenced material: CD8+ T cells from peripheral blood mononuclear cells, taken in the third trimester of pregnancy. The rearrangement links TRBV5-6 to TRBJ1-2, with a possible D match to TRBD1 (6 bases). This receptor was obtained from a female donor with multiple sclerosis, enrolled in a pregnancy study. The CDR3 loop reads CASSLGGQLKVNGYTF. DNA of the CDR3: TGTGCCAGCAGCTTAGGAGGACAGCTAAAGGTGAATGGCTACACCTTC.